These 2 T cell receptor beta chains were all obtained from the same sample, sequenced in a study of T cells in Graves' hyperthyroidism and ophthalmopathy. RNA transcripts were the template for amplifying TCR beta CDR3 regions. First-round RT-PCR of the TCR CDR3 relied on the HTBI primer set. TCRdb reprocessed the multiplex PCR reads via MiXCR and lists one record per CDR3 protein. The sample records approximately 510,000 distinct CDR3 sequences, less than 25% being singletons. The sequencing input was blood. The receptors shown here come from a man between 18 and 29 years old with Graves' hyperthyroidism.

This clonotype was detected many times. This chain links TRBV24-1 with TRBJ2-2, with 8 nucleotides matching TRBD1. Germline CDR1 and CDR2: KGHDR and SFDVKD. The CDR3 is 16 residues long. V dropped 0 bases and J dropped 4; count of bases not matched to a gene: 3. The CDR3 spells CATSDLRTGLTGELFF. Here the CDR3 DNA reads TGTGCCACCAGTGATTTGAGGACAGGGCTCACCGGGGAGCTGTTTTTT.

This clonotype was found a few times. J is TRBJ2-6 and V is TRBV12-1; the DNA was not used to check the table's D call, TRBD2. TRBV12-1 is a known pseudogene. CDR3 length: 22 amino acids. CDR3 in DNA: TGTGCCAGCAGCTTTACCCCTCTAGGACTAGCGGGGAATACCCTCGGGGCCAACGTCCTGACTTTC. Translating it yields CASSFTPLGLAGNTLGANVLTF.